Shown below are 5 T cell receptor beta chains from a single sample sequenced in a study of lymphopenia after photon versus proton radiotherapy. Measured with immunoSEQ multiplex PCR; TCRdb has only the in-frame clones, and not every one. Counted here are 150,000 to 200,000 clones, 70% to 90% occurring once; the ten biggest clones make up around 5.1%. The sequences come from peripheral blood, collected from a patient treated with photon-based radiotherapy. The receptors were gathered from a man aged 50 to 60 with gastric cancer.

The CDR3 spells CASSLGREIDTQYF. The CDR3, as DNA: TGTGCCAGCAGCTTAGGGCGGGAGATAGATACGCAGTATTTT. The chain uses TRBV7-3 and TRBJ2-3; 7 bases fit TRBD2. CDR3 size: 14 residues. The ends lost 2 bases at V and 5 bases at J; junction bases unmatched: 4. CDR1 and CDR2 from the germline V gene are SGHTA and FQGTGA.

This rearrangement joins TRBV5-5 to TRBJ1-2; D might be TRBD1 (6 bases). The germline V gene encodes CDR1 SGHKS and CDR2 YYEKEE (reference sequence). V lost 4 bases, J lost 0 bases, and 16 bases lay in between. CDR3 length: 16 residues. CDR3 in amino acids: CASSAQAGAPNYGYTF. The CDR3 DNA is TGTGCCAGCAGCGCGCAGGCGGGGGCCCCTAACTATGGCTACACCTTC.

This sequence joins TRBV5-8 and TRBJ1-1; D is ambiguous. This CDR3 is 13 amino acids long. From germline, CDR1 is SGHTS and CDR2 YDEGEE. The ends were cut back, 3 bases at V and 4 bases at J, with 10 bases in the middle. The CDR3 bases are TGTGCCAGCAGCTGGGAGAGTGGCACTGAAGCTTTCTTT. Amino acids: CASSWESGTEAFF.

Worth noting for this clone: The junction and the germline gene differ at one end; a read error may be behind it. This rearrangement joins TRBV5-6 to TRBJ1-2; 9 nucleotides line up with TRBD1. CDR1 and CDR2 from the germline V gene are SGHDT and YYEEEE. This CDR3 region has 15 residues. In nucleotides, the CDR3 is TGTGCCAACAGCTTGGCTACAGGGGGCAACTATGGCTACACCTTC. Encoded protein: CANSLATGGNYGYTF.

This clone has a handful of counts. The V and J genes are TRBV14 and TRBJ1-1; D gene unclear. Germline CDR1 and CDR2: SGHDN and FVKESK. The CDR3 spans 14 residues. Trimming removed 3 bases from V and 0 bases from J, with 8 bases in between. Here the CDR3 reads CASSHDLLNTEAFF. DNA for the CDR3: TGTGCCAGCAGCCACGATTTACTGAACACTGAAGCTTTCTTT.